This entry lists 7 T cell receptor beta chains sequenced from one sample in a study of technical replicates of blood from a few donors. Only in-frame clones appear in the TCRdb table, and some are missing; sequencing was by immunoSEQ multiplex PCR. Here the sample spans about 12,000 clones, roughly 92% being singletons. Specimen: PBMCs. All receptors come from a human donor in good health.

This clone came up a few times. This chain links TRBV6-6 with TRBJ1-5, with no clear D. The germline CDR1 and CDR2 sequences are MNHNY and SVGAGI (reference sequence). The CDR3 length is 12 residues. V lost 5 bases and J 3 bases, leaving 5 bases between the germline ends. CDR3 sequence reads: CASSHNNQPQHF. CDR3 nucleotide sequence: TGTGCCAGCAGTCACAACAATCAGCCCCAGCATTTT.

The chain joins TRBV14 to TRBJ2-7, with 7 bases matching TRBD2. The CDR3 loop spans 14 amino acids. CDR1 SGHDN and CDR2 FVKESK come from the germline V gene. V was pared by 4 bases and J by 3 bases, with 6 bases of the junction left unmatched. The CDR3 nucleotides read TGTGCCAGCAGCCCGGCCGGGACTAACTACGAGCAGTACTTC. Residues: CASSPAGTNYEQYF.

V gene TRBV5-1 combines with J gene TRBJ2-2, with a tentative D call TRBD1 (6 bases). Between the trimmed V and J ends, which lost 7 bases and 4 bases, there was a span of 20 bases. Germline V CDR1 and CDR2: SGHRS, YFSETQ. The CDR3 sequence is 16 residues long. CDR3 in amino acids: CASGLGQGWTTGELFF. CDR3 coding DNA: TGCGCCAGCGGACTGGGGCAGGGGTGGACCACCGGGGAGCTGTTTTTT.

The genes are TRBV18 and TRBJ1-5; D unresolved. CDR3 size: 13 residues. Germline CDR1 is KGHSH and CDR2 is LQKENI. Deletions cut 2 bases from V and 4 bases from J, with 6 bases between. DNA of the CDR3: TGTGCCAGCTCACCAGGCGGTAATCAGCCCCAGCATTTT. It specifies CASSPGGNQPQHF. The full variable domain, completed using reference TRBV18 and TRBJ1-5, is NAGVMQNPRHLVRRRGQEARLRCSPMKGHSHVYWYRQLPEEGLKFMVYLQKENIIDESGMPKERFSAEFPKEGPSILRIQQVVRGDSAAYFCASSPGGNQPQHFGDGTRLSIL.

This clone was detected a few times. The CDR3 protein is CASSWAPEDTEAFF. For the CDR3, the DNA is TGCGCCAGCAGCTGGGCCCCGGAGGACACTGAAGCTTTCTTT. The J gene is TRBJ1-1, the V gene TRBV5-1; no definite D call. V shed 3 bases and J shed 3 bases, with 12 bases lying between them. Germline V gives CDR1 SGHRS, CDR2 YFSETQ. The CDR3 sequence is 14 residues long.

The genes are TRBV29-1 and TRBJ2-7; TRBD1 agrees at 8 bases. V lost 4 bases, J lost 1 base, and 3 bases stayed unmatched. This CDR3 contains 13 residues. Looked up from germline, CDR1 is SQVTM and CDR2 is ANQGSEA. The CDR3 DNA reads TGCAGCGTTGGTGGACAGGGATCCTACGAGCAGTACTTC. Protein product: CSVGGQGSYEQYF.

The chain uses TRBV27 and TRBJ2-7; TRBD1 matches at 11 bases. V trimming: 0 bases; J trimming: 2 bases; junction bases outside the gene matches: 9. The length of the CDR3 is 18 residues. CDR1 is MNHEY, CDR2 SMNVEV, per germline (reference sequence). CDR3 in amino acids: CASSLSTPRTGGTYEQYF. The CDR3 coding sequence is TGTGCCAGCAGTTTATCTACTCCTCGGACAGGGGGCACCTACGAGCAGTACTTC.